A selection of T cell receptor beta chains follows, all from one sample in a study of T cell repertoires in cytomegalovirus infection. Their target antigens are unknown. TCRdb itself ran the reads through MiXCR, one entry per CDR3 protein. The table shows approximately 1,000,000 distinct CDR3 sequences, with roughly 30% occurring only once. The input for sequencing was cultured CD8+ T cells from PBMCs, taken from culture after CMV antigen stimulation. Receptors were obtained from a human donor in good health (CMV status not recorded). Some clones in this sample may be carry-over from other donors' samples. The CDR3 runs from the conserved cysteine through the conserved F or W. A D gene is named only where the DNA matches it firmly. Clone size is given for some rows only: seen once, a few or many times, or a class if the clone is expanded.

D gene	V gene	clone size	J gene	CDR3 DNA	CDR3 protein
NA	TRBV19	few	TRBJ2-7	TGTGCCAGTAGCCCAACAGCTCTGGACGAGCAGTACTTC	CASSPTALDEQYF
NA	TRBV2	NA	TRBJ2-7	TGTGCCAGCAGTGAATCCGGACACATGTCCTACGAGCAGTACTTC	CASSESGHMSYEQYF
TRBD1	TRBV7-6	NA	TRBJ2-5	TGTGCCAGCAGCTTAGAGCAGGGGGCTGAAGAGACCCAGTACTTC	CASSLEQGAEETQYF
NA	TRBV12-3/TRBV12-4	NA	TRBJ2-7	TGTGCCAGCAGTTTAGCGGGGAAGTACGAGCAGTACTTC	CASSLAGKYEQYF
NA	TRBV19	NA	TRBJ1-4	TGTGCCAGTAGTATCAATGAAAAACTGTTTTTT	CASSINEKLFF
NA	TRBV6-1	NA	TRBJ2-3	TGTGCCAGCCGCAAAAACGCAGATACGCAGTATTTT	CASRKNADTQYF
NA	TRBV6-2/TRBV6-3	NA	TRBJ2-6	TGTGCCAGCGCGCTAAGGAGGGGGCAAGGAGTTGGTGGGGCCAACGTCCTGACTTTC	CASALRRGQGVGGANVLTF
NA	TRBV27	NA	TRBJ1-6	TGTGCCAGCAGTTCCAGGGCTTCACCCCTCCACTTT	CASSSRASPLHF
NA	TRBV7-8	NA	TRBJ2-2	TGTGCCAGCAGCTTAAATGGCGATTCCGCGAACACCGGGGAGCTGTTTTTT	CASSLNGDSANTGELFF
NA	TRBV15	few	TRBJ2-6	TGTGCCACCAGCAGACTTTTTTGGGGGGCCAACGTCCTGACTTTC	CATSRLFWGANVLTF
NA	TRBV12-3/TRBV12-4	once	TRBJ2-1	TGTGCCAGCAGTCACGCCGGGAATGAGCAGTTCTTC	CASSHAGNEQFF
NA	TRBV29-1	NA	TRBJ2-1	TGCAGCGTTGAAGGTGCCAGGGCCTACAATGAGCAGTTCTTC	CSVEGARAYNEQFF
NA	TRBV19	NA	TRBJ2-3	TGTGCCAGTAGTGCTCCCTGGGTACCCCAGCCAGATACGCAGTATTTT	CASSAPWVPQPDTQYF
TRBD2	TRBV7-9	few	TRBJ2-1	TGTGCCAGCAGCTCGTCACTAGCGGGGCTATCCATCGATGAGCAGTTCTTC	CASSSSLAGLSIDEQFF
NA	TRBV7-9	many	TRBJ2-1	TGTGCCAGCAGCTTAGACCCAGGGGGGGGATTTTACAATGAGCAGTTCTTC	CASSLDPGGGFYNEQFF
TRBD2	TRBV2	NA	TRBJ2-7	TGTGCCAGCAGTGAATATCGGGGGGGTCCCTACGAGCAGTACTTC	CASSEYRGGPYEQYF
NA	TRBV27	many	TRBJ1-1	TGTGCCAGCATCTCCGGCACTGAAGCTTTCTTT	CASISGTEAFF
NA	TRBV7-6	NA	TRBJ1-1	TGTGCCAGCAGCTTAGACGAGGAAACTGAAGCTTTCTTT	CASSLDEETEAFF
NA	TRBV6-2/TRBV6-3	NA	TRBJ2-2	TGTGCCAGCAGTTACTCGACTCAGGGCCGGGAGCTGTTTTTT	CASSYSTQGRELFF
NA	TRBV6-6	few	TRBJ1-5	TGTGCCAGCAGTTACTTAGGGGAACAAGACCAGCATTTT	CASSYLGEQDQHF
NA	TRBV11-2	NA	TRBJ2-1	TGTGCCAGCAGCTTCCCGCGATTGTTTAGTAGTTTCAAGATGGGTGAGCAGTTCTTC	CASSFPRLFSSFKMGEQFF
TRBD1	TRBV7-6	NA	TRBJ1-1	TGTGCCAGCAGCTTAGCGGAGGCAGGGGGCACTGAAGCTTTCTTT	CASSLAEAGGTEAFF
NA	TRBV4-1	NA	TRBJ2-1	TGCGCCAGCAGCCAAGAGGCTGCTAGCTCCTACAATGAGCAGTTCTTC	CASSQEAASSYNEQFF
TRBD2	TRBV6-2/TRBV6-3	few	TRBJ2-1	TGTGCCAGCAGTAATAGACTAGCGGGGGTTCTCGACAATGAGCAGTTCTTC	CASSNRLAGVLDNEQFF
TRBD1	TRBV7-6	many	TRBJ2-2	TGTGCCAGCAGCCCCCCGGGACAGGGGGACACCGGGGAGCTGTTTTTT	CASSPPGQGDTGELFF
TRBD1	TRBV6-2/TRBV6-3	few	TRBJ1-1	TGTGCCAGCAGTTACGACGACAGGGGGGGTACTGAAGCTTTCTTT	CASSYDDRGGTEAFF
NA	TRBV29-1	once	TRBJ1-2	TGCAGCGTTGAACATGGAGGCTATGGCTACACCTTC	CSVEHGGYGYTF
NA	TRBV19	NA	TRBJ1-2	TGTGCCAGTAGTATTAGTCGTCGGAGTGCCTTTAACTATGGCTACACCTTC	CASSISRRSAFNYGYTF
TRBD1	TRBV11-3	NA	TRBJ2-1	TGTGCCAGCAGCTACCGGGACAGGGAAGTGGATGAGCAGTTCTTC	CASSYRDREVDEQFF
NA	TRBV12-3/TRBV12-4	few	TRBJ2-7	TGTGCCAGCAATGGGGGGAAAAGCTCCTACGAGCAGTACTTC	CASNGGKSSYEQYF
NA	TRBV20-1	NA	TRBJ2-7	TGCAGTGCTGCAGACACAGCCTACGAGCAGTACTTC	CSAADTAYEQYF
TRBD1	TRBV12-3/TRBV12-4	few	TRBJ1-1	TGTGCCAGCAGAGGACAGGGGGTGCTCACTGAAGCTTTCTTT	CASRGQGVLTEAFF
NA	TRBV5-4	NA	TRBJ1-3	TGTGCCAGCAGCTTGCCGGGGGCGGACGGAAACACCATATATTTT	CASSLPGADGNTIYF
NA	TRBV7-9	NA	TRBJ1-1	TGTGCCAGCAGCTGGATGAACACTGAAGCTTTCTTT	CASSWMNTEAFF
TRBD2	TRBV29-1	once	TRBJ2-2	TGCAGCGTTGAGGTTAGCGGGGGGCCGAACACCGGGGAGCTGTTTTTT	CSVEVSGGPNTGELFF
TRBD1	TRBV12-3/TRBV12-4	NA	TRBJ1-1	TGTGCCAGCAGGCCCGGGACAGGATATGCGGCTGAAGCTTTCTTT	CASRPGTGYAAEAFF
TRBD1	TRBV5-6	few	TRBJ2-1	TGTGCCAGCAGCTCGGGACAGAATGAGCAGTTCTTC	CASSSGQNEQFF
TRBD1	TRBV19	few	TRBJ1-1	TGTGCCAGTAGTACCCTCGGACAGGGGGCGCGGGGCACTGAAGCTTTCTTT	CASSTLGQGARGTEAFF
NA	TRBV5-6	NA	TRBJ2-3	TGTGCCAGCAGCTCCGTGAGGGAATTCACAGATACGCAGTATTTT	CASSSVREFTDTQYF
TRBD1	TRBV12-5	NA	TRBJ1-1	TGTGCTAGTGGTGTGGGACAGCAATATGAAGCTTTCTTT	CASGVGQQYEAFF
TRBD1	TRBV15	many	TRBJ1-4	TGTGCCACCAACCAAGGGGGCTGGGAAAAACTGTTTTTT	CATNQGGWEKLFF